This T cell receptor (beta chain) was found in a study of blood T cells in healthy people across ages. The authors ran a second PCR of 7 to 11 cycles using a sample-barcoded 5' primer and a J-beta primer mix. TCRdb reanalysed the 5' RACE reads using MiXCR and keeps one entry per CDR3 protein. The sample shows fewer than 700,000 distinct CDR3 sequences, roughly 41% of them seen only once. The clonotype was recovered from a man older than 75 in good health. What was sequenced was blood.

In DNA, the CDR3 is TGCGCCAGCAGCTTGGGGGCAGGGTCTACGGCCTACTACGAGCAGTACTTC. Its protein is CASSLGAGSTAYYEQYF. The genes are TRBV5-1 and TRBJ2-4; D perhaps matches TRBD1 (5 bases). The assigned J gene may be wrong: the sequence end matches TRBJ2-7 better. CDR1 and CDR2 (germline): SGHRS, YFSETQ. CDR3 length equals 17 residues.